Sequencing of this T cell receptor beta chain was carried out in a study of cytomegalovirus exposure and HLA in healthy donors. Comments on this clone: The antigen is not known.

Whole-study results and caveats: Later genetic work tied a missense DCLRE1C variant to beta-chain V and J trimming. After further analysis at a later stage, 16,951 TCR beta sequences were associated with HLA alleles at 0.05 false discovery rate. Researchers counted around 160 TCR beta chains as cytomegalovirus-associated.

Researchers ran the PCR with 60 Vbeta and 13 Jbeta primers. Measured with immunoSEQ multiplex PCR; TCRdb has only the in-frame clones, and not every one. The table lists a few hundred thousand clones, 70% to 80% of them singletons, with about 2.7% in the top ten. The CDR3 is made up of 14 amino acids. Trimming took 9 bases from V and 4 from J; bases not matched to a gene: 9. CDR1 is MNHEY and CDR2 is SMNVEV in the germline V gene (reference sequence). This TCR was sampled from a woman aged 25 to 39 in good health and CMV-seronegative. Material for sequencing was PBMCs. The chain is built from TRBV27 and TRBJ2-1; 7 bases line up with TRBD2. CDR3 amino acids: CASRRAGLYNEQFF. In nucleotides, the CDR3 is TGTGCCAGTAGGCGAGCGGGACTGTACAATGAGCAGTTCTTC.